This T cell receptor beta chain emerged from a study of brain metastases from non-small cell lung cancer. The CDR3 runs to 16 residues. Germline V CDR1 and CDR2: MDHEN, SYDVKM. V lost 2 bases, J lost 9 bases, and 11 bases stayed unmatched. Comment on this clone: Its antigen is currently unknown.

Some clones are missing from TCRdb's copy, which holds only in-frame ones; the method was immunoSEQ multiplex PCR. The sample lists 1,000 or so clones; roughly nine tenths were seen once. Findings and caveats of the study: Compared with their matched primary tumors, around 60% of brain metastases showed expanded T-cell clones.

The V call is TRBV28, the J call TRBJ1-5; 9 bases are a match to TRBD1. The sequencing input was primary lung tumor tissue. The sequence derives from a donor at least 40 years old with non-small cell lung cancer. The CDR3 region is CASSLLRGQGGRPQHF. DNA of the CDR3: TGTGCCAGCAGTTTACTTCGGGGACAGGGTGGGAGGCCCCAGCATTTT.